The present T cell receptor (beta chain) was sequenced within a study of CD8 T cells in ankylosing spondylitis listed by TCRdb under 2017. As for the study more broadly: The study set out to find disease-linked TCR variants by profiling T cell receptor beta repertoires in ankylosing spondylitis patients and healthy donors. The full study cohort was made up of roughly 25 ankylosing spondylitis patients and around 100 healthy donors. Peripheral blood samples were taken, and synovial fluid was additionally collected from ankylosing spondylitis patients. The paper's findings and limits, for the study overall: According to the report, matched synovial fluid samples from ankylosing spondylitis patients were significantly enriched for the disease-linked clones. A CD8+ phenotype was shown by the disease-linked clones, which were found at relatively low frequencies in peripheral blood. A TCR beta motif of several highly homologous amino acid variants appeared characteristic of blood from ankylosing spondylitis patients. Some motif variants were previously reported in synovial fluid and blood of reactive arthritis patients, suggesting common disease-initiation mechanisms.

The sample holds many counts of this clonotype. Its antigen specificity is not known. No base-level quality is on record; no much larger clone is a single base apart. Trimming removed 2 bases from V and 2 bases from J; the gene matches leave 6 bases unexplained. Including cysteine and phenylalanine, the CDR3 has 16 amino acids. This entry keeps only the CDR3 DNA: 48 bases, framed from base 1. Taken from the germline V gene, the CDR1 and CDR2 loops are MGHRA and YSYEKL. The reads were generated on an Illumina HiSeq 2500. Quantitative 5'-RACE with molecular barcodes was used to prepare TCR beta libraries. The authors processed their data as follows. To identify disease-linked TCR variants, a new computational method was used, one built on a probabilistic model of VDJ rearrangement. The public reads were run again by TCRdb, first through fastp at Q25 and then through MiXCR, and only productive beta chains were kept. Merged by CDR3 protein, the rows form single entries marked with the most common genes and DNA. TCRdb, not the authors, supplied the V and J calls. The sample table lists about 250,000 distinct CDR3 sequences, approximately 24% of them with a count of one. Of the sample, over 0.55% is held by the ten largest clones.

This TCR was recovered from a male donor with ankylosing spondylitis or in good health (not recorded which). The V and J genes are TRBV4-1 and TRBJ2-3; a stretch of 8 junction bases matches TRBD2. The sequencing input was blood, either unsorted or a sorted T cell fraction (not recorded which). The DNA is TGCGCCAGCAGCCAATCCCCAGGACTAGCCACAGATACGCAGTATTTT. Its protein product is CASSQSPGLATDTQYF.